The count of the clone carrying this T cell receptor beta chain is one. The data were taken from a study of OX40 agonist ivuxolimab in advanced cancers. Overall study: Eligibility rules accepted prior anti-PD-1, anti-PD-L1 or anti-CTLA-4 therapy, and 30% to 40% had some. Partial responses were achieved by three patients: one hepatocellular carcinoma, two cutaneous melanoma.

Here immunoSEQ multiplex PCR was the method, and the copy in TCRdb shows in-frame clones only, minus some. The profile shows some 60,000 clones, roughly 85% of them singletons. Specimen: CD4+ or CD8+ T cells sorted from blood, collected in a trial of the OX40 agonist ivuxolimab. The sequence came from an adult with an advanced solid tumor such as melanoma, head and neck, liver or kidney cancer.

The CDR3 bases are TGTGCCAGCAGCTTGGTAGGGACAGGGTCTGGCTACACCTTC. Residues: CASSLVGTGSGYTF. The V call is TRBV5-4, the J call TRBJ1-2; 9 nucleotides line up with TRBD1. Germline loops: CDR1 SGHNT, CDR2 YYREEE (reference sequence). This CDR3 spans 14 amino acids. The trim removed 0 bases at V and 7 bases at J, leaving 4 bases unmatched.